The sequence of this T cell receptor (beta chain) was determined in a study of tumor-infiltrating lymphocytes in primary liver carcinoma. Synthesis of TCR beta cDNA was carried out from 450 to 650 ng total RNA with a constant-region primer. Each TCR beta library was derived from three nested multiplex PCR rounds that employed slightly modified ARM-PCR. TRBV1-TRBV30 forward primers and a C-beta reverse primer were used in the first two PCR rounds, which each ran for 10 cycles. TCRdb re-called the multiplex PCR reads through MiXCR, storing one row per CDR3 protein. The table lists 250,000 to 350,000 distinct CDR3 sequences, around three fifths of them singletons. This clonotype has a handful of counts. In addition to blood RNA drawn from unsorted whole blood, germline DNA was extracted. Germline loops: CDR1 SGHDT, CDR2 YYEEEE. The CDR3 extends over 15 amino acids. Trimming took 2 bases from V and 2 from J, leaving 12 bases between them.

The gene calls are TRBV5-6 and TRBJ2-3; D is ambiguous. The receptor's source is a woman between 25 and 40 years old with primary liver carcinoma and hepatitis B virus infection. Sequenced: peripheral blood. The CDR3, as DNA: TGTGCCAGCAGCTTAGAAGGAGCCCCCACAGATACGCAGTATTTT. This translates into CASSLEGAPTDTQYF.